The source of this T cell receptor beta chain is a study of regulatory T cells in long-lasting Graves disease. The CDR3 is made up of 15 amino acids. Germline V gives CDR1 MGHRA, CDR2 YSYEKL. V dropped 3 bases and J dropped 2; count of bases not matched to a gene: 6. There are a few counts of this clonotype. Library construction for TCR beta used iRepertoire HTBI primers and Arm-PCR of CDR3 regions. TCRdb called the multiplex PCR reads again in MiXCR, with one record for every CDR3 protein. The sample has about 520,000 distinct CDR3 sequences, about 11% seen once. Noted time point: newly diagnosed GD, antithyroid drugs for less than 3 months. The authors made the TCR library using RNA they extracted from PBMCs. These data also featured in a second study, about T cells in Graves' hyperthyroidism and ophthalmopathy. This second study notes: Most expanded thyroid clonotypes above 0.001 also appeared in blood.

The source material was peripheral blood mononuclear cells (PBMCs), sampled at new diagnosis, from a patient treated with antithyroid drugs. The receptor comes from a woman aged 25 to 45 with Graves disease. The genes are TRBV4-1 and TRBJ2-7; 8 bases are a match to TRBD2. The CDR3: CASSQSAGGTYEQYF. CDR3 nucleotides: TGCGCCAGCAGCCAGTCGGCGGGAGGTACCTACGAGCAGTACTTC.